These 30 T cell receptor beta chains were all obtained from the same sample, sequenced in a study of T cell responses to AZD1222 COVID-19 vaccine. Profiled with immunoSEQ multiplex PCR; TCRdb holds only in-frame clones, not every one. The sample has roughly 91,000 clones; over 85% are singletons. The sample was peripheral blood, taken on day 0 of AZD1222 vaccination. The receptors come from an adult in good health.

The CDR3 sequence: CAWSVRTAITYGYTF. In DNA form, the CDR3 reads TGTGCCTGGAGTGTTAGGACTGCAATTACCTATGGCTACACCTTC. The genes are TRBV30 and TRBJ1-2; D not resolved. Germline V lookup: CDR1 GTSNPN, CDR2 SVGIG (reference sequence). The ends were cut back, 0 bases at V and 4 bases at J, with 15 bases in the middle. The CDR3 sequence is 15 residues long.

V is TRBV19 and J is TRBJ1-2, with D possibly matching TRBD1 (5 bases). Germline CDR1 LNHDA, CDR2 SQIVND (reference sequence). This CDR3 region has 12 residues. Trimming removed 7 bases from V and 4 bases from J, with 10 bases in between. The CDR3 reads CASNQGSYGYTF. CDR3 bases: TGTGCCAGTAACCAGGGTTCCTATGGCTACACCTTC.

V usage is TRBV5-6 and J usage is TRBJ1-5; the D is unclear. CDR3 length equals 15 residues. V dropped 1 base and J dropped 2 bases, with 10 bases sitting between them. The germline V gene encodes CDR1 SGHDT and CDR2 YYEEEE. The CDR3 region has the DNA TGTGCCAGCAGCTTGAGTAGCATCGGCAATCAGCCCCAGCATTTT. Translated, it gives CASSLSSIGNQPQHF. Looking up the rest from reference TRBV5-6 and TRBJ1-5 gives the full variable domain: DAGVTQSPTHLIKTRGQQVTLRCSPKSGHDTVSWYQQALGQGPQFIFQYYEEEERQRGNFPDRFSGHQFPNYSSELNVNALLLGDSALYLCASSLSSIGNQPQHFGDGTRLSIL.

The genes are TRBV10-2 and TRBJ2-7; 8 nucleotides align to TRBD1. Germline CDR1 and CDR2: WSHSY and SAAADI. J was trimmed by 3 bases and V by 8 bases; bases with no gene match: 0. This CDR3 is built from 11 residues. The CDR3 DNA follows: TGCGCCAGCGGACAGGGCTACGAGCAGTACTTC. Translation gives CASGQGYEQYF.

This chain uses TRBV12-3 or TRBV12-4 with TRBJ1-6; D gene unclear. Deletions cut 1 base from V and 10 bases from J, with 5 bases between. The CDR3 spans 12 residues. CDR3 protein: CASSLVGSPLHF. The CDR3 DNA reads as TGTGCCAGCAGTTTAGTGGGGTCACCCCTCCACTTT.

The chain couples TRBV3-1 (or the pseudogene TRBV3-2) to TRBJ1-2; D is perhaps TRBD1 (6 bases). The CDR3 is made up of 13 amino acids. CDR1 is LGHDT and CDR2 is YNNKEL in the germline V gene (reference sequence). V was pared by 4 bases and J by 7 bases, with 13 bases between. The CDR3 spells CASSLQGRLGYTF. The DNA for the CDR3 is TGTGCCAGCAGCCTACAGGGTCGGCTTGGCTACACCTTC.

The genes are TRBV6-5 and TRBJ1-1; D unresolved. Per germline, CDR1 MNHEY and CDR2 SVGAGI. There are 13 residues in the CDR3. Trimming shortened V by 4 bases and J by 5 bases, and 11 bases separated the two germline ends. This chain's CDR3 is CASSLSLRTEAFF. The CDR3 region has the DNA TGTGCCAGCAGTTTGTCCCTAAGGACTGAAGCTTTCTTT.

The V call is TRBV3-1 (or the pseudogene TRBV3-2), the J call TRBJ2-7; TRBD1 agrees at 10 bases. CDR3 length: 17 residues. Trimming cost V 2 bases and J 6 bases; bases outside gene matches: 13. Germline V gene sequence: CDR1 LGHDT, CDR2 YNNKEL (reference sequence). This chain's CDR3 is CASSQPSGTGVFGEQYF. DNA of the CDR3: TGTGCCAGCAGCCAACCCTCCGGGACAGGGGTATTCGGCGAGCAGTACTTC.

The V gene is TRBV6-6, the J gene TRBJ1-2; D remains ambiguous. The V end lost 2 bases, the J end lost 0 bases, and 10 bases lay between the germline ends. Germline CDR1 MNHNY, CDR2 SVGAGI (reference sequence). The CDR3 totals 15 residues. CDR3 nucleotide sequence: TGTGCCAGCAGTTACACAAGGACCGCTAACTATGGCTACACCTTC. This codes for CASSYTRTANYGYTF.

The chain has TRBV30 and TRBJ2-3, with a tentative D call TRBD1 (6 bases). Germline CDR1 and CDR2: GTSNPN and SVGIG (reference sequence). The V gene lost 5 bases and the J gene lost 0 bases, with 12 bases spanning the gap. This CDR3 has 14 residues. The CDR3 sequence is CAWGGQYSTDTQYF. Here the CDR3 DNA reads TGTGCCTGGGGGGGACAATATAGCACAGATACGCAGTATTTT.

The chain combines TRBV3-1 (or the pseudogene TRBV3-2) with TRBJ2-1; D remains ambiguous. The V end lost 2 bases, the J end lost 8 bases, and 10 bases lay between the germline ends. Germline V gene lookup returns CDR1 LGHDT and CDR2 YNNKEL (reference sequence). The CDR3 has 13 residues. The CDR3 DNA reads TGTGCCAGCAGCCAAATCCGCGGATATGAGCAGTTCTTC. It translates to CASSQIRGYEQFF.

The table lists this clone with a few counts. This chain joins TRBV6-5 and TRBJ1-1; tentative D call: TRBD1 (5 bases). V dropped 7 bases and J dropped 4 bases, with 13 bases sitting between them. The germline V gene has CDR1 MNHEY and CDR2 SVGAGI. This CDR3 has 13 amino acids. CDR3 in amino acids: CASTVGAITEAFF. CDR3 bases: TGTGCCAGCACGGTAGGGGCGATCACTGAAGCTTTCTTT.

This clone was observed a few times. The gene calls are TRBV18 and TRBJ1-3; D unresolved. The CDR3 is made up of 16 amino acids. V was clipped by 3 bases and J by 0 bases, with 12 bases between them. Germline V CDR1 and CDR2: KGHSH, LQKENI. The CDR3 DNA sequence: TGTGCCAGCTCACCTAGCGCAGGTTACTCTGGAAACACCATATATTTT. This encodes CASSPSAGYSGNTIYF.

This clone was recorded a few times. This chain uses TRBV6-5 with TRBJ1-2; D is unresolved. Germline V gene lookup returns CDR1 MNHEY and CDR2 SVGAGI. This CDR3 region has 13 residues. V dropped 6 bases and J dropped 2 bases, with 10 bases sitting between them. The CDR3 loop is CASSTRTNYGYTF. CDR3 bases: TGTGCCAGCAGCACCAGGACGAACTATGGCTACACCTTC.

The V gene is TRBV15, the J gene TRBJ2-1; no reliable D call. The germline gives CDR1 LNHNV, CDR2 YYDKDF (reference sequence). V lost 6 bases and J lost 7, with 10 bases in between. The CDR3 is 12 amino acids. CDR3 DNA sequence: TGTGCCACCAGGGCAGGAATTAATGAGCAGTTCTTC. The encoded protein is CATRAGINEQFF.

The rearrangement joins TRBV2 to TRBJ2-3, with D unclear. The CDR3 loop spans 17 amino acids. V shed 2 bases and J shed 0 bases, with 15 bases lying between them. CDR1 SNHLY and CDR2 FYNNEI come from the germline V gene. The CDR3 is CASSEFGRATSTDTQYF. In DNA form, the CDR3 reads TGTGCCAGCAGTGAATTTGGAAGGGCCACTAGCACAGATACGCAGTATTTT.

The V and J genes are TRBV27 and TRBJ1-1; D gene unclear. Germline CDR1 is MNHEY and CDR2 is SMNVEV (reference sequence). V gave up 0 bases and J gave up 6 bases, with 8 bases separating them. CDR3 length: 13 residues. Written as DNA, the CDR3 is TGTGCCAGCAGTTTATCGAGAGGGTCTGAAGCTTTCTTT. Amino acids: CASSLSRGSEAFF.

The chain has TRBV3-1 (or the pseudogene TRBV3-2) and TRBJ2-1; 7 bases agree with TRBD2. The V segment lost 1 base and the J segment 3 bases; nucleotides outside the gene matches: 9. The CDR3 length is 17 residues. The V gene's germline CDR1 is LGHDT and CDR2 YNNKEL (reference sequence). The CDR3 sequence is CASSQGLVSSGYNEQFF. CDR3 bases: TGTGCCAGCAGCCAAGGTCTGGTTTCTAGCGGCTACAATGAGCAGTTCTTC.

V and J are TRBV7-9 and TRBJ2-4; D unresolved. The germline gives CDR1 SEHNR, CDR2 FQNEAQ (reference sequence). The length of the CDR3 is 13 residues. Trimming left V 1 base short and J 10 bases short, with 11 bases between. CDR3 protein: CASSLGEPGIQYF. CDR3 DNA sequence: TGTGCCAGCAGCTTAGGAGAGCCCGGGATTCAGTACTTC.

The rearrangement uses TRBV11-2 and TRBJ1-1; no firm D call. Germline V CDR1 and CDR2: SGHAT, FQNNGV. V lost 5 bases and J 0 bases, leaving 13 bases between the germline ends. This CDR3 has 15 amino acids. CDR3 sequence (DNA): TGTGCCAGCAGCCTCCCGGGTGGGATGAACACTGAAGCTTTCTTT. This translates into CASSLPGGMNTEAFF.

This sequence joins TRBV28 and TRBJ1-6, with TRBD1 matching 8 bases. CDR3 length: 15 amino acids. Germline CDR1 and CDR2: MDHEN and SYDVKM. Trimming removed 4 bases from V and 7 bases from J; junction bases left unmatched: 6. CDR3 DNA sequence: TGTGCCAGCAGTTCCTCCACAGGGGGAAATTCACCCCTCCACTTT. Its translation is CASSSSTGGNSPLHF. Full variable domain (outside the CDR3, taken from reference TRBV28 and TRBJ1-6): DVKVTQSSRYLVKRTGEKVFLECVQDMDHENMFWYRQDPGLGLRLIYFSYDVKMKEKGDIPEGYSVSREKKERFSLILESASTNQTSMYLCASSSSTGGNSPLHFGNGTRLTVT.

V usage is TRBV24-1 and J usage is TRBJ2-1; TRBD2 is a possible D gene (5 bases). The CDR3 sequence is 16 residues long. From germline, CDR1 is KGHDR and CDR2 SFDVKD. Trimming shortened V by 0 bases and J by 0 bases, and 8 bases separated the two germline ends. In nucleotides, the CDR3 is TGTGCCACCAGTGATTTGCGGGCGGGCTCCTACAATGAGCAGTTCTTC. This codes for CATSDLRAGSYNEQFF.

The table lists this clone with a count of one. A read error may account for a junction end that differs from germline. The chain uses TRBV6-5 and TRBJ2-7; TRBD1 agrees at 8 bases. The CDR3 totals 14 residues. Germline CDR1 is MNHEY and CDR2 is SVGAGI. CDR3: CASSLTGGSSEQYF. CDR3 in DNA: TGTGCCAGCAGTTTAACAGGGGGATCCTCCGAGCAGTACTTC.

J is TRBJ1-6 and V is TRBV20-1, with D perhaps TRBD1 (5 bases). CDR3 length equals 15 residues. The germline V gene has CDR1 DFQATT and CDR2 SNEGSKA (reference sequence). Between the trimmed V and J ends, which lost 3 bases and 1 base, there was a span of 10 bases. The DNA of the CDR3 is TGCAGTGCTAGTTGGGGCCAATCCTATAATTCACCCCTCCACTTT. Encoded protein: CSASWGQSYNSPLHF.

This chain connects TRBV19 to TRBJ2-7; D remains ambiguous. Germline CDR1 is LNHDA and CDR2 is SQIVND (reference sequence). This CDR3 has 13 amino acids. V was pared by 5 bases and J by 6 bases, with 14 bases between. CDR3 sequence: CASSSTIYSEQYF. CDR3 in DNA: TGTGCCAGTAGTTCAACGATATATTCCGAGCAGTACTTC.

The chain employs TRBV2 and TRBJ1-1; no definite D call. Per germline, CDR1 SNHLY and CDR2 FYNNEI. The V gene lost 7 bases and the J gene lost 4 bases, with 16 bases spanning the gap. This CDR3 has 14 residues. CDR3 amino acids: CASTRVLGGTEAFF. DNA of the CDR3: TGTGCCAGCACCCGGGTTTTGGGCGGCACTGAAGCTTTCTTT.

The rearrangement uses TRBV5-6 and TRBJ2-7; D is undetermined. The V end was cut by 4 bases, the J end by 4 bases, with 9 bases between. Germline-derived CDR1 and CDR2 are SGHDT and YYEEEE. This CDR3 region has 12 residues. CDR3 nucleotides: TGTGCCAGCAGCCGACTGCGATACGAGCAGTACTTC. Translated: CASSRLRYEQYF.

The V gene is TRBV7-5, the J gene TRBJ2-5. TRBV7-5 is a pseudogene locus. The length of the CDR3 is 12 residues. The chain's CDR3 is CARSTRGTPQYF. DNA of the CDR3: TGTGCCAGAAGCACGAGAGGGACCCCCCAGTACTTC.

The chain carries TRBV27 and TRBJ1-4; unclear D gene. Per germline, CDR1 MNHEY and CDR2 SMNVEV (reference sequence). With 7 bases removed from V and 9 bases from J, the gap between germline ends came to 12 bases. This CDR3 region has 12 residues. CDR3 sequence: CASISPAQKLFF. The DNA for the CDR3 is TGTGCCAGCATCTCACCCGCACAAAAACTGTTTTTT.

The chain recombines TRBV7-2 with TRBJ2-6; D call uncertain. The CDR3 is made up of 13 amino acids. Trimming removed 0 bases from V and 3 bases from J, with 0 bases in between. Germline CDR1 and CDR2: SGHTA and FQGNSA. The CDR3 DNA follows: TGTGCCAGCAGCTTAGCTGGGGCCAACGTCCTGACTTTC. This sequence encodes CASSLAGANVLTF.